The T cell receptor beta chain described here comes from a study of identifying expanded T cells in peripheral blood. CDR1 MNHNY and CDR2 SVGAGI come from the germline V gene (reference sequence). V was trimmed by 2 bases and J by 7 bases, leaving 7 bases between them. This CDR3 has 12 residues. No infections or other immune events were documented during collection. Assay used: immunoSEQ multiplex PCR; TCRdb lists only in-frame clones, some missing. The sample has around 60,000 clones, around 83% seen once; the top ten hold over 15%. This receptor was identified in a person between 18 and 75 years old in good health. The chain recombines TRBV6-6 with TRBJ2-3, with D unclear. Sample: blood. This CDR3 is CASSYESHTQYF. CDR3 sequence (DNA): TGTGCCAGCAGTTACGAGAGTCATACGCAGTATTTT.